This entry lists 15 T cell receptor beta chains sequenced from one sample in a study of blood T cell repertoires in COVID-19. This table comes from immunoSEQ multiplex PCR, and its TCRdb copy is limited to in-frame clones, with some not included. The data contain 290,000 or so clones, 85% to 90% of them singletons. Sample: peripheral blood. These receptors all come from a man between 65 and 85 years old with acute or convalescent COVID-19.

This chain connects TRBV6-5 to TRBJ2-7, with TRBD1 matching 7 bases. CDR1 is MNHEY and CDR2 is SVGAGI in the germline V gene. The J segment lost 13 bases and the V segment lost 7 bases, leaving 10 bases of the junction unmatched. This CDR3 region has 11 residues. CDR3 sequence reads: CASTGWDRTYF. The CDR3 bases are TGTGCCAGCACTGGATGGGACAGAACCTACTTC.

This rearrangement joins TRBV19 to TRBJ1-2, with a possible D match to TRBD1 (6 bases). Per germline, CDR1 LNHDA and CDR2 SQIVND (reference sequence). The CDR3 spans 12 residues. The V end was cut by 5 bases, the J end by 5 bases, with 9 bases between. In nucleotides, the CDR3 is TGTGCCAGTAGTCCCGGACAGTATGGCTACACCTTC. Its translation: CASSPGQYGYTF.

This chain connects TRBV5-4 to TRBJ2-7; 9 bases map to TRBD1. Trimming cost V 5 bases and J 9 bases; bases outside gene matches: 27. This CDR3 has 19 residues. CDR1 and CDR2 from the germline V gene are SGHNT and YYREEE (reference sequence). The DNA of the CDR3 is TGTGCCAGCAGGTTACCCACCGGGACAGGGCAAAATAGGATCATGGGGCAGTACTTC. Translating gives CASRLPTGTGQNRIMGQYF.

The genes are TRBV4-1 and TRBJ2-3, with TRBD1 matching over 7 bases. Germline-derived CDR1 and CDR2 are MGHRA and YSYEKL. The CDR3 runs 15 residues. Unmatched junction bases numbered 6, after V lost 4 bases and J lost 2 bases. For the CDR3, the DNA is TGCGCCAGCAGCCGGACAGGAAGTTCCACAGATACGCAGTATTTT. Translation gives CASSRTGSSTDTQYF.

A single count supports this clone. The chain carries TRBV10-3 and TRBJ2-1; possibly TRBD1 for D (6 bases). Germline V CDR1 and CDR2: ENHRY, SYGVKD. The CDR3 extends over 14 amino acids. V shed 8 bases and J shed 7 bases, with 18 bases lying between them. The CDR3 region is CAIRPGTSGNEQFF. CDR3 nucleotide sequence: TGTGCCATCCGCCCCGGGACATCTGGAAATGAGCAGTTCTTC.

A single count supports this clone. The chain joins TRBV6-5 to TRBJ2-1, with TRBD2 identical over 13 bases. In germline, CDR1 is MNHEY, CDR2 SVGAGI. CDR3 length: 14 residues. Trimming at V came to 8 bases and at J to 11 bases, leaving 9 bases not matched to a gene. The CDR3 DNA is TGTGCCAGCGGGGGACTAGCGGGGAGAAAGCAGCAGTTCTTC. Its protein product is CASGGLAGRKQQFF.

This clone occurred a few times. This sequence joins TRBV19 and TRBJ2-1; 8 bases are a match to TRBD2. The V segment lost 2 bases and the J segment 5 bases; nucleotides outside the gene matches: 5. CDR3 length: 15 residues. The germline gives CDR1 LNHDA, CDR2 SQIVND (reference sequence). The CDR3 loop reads CASSILRGVNNEQFF. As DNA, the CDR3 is TGTGCCAGTAGTATATTGCGGGGGGTCAACAATGAGCAGTTCTTC.

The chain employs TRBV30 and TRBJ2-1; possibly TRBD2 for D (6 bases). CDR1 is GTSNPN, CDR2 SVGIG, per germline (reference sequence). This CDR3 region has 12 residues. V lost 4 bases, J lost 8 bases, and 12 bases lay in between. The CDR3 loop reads CAWTLAFDEQFF. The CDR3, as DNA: TGTGCCTGGACTCTAGCGTTCGATGAGCAGTTCTTC.

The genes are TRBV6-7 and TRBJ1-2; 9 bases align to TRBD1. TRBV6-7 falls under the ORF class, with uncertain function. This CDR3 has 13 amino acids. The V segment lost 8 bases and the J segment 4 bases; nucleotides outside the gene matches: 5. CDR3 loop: CASRTGGSYGYTF. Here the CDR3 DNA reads TGTGCCAGCCGAACAGGGGGCAGCTATGGCTACACCTTC.

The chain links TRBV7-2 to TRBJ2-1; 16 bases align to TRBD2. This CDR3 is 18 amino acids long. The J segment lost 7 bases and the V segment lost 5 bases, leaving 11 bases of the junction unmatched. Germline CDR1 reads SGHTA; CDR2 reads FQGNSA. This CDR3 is CASSPPGLAGGSRNEQFF. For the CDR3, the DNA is TGTGCCAGCAGCCCTCCGGGACTAGCGGGAGGGTCAAGAAATGAGCAGTTCTTC. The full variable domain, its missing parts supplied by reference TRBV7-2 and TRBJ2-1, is GAGVSQSPSNKVTEKGKDVELRCDPISGHTALYWYRQSLGQGLEFLIYFQGNSAPDKSGLPSDRFSAERTGGSVSTLTIQRTQQEDSAVYLCASSPPGLAGGSRNEQFFGPGTRLTVL.

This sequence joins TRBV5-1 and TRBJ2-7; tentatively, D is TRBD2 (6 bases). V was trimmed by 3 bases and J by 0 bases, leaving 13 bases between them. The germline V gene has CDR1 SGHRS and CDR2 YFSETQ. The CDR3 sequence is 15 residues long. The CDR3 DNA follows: TGCGCCAGCAGCTCCGGTGCGGGAAGCTCCTACGAGCAGTACTTC. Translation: CASSSGAGSSYEQYF.

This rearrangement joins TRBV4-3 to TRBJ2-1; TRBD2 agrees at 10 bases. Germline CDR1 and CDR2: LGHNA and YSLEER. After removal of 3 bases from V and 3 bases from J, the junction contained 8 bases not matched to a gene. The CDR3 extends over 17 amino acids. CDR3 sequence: CASSHFGLADGYNEQFF. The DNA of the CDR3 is TGCGCCAGCAGCCACTTCGGACTAGCGGACGGCTACAATGAGCAGTTCTTC.

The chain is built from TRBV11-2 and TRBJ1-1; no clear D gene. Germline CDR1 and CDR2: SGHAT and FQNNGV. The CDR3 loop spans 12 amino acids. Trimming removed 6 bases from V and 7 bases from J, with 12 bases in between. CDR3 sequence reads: CASSHSAGEAFF. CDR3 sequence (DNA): TGTGCCAGCAGTCATAGTGCAGGTGAAGCTTTCTTT.

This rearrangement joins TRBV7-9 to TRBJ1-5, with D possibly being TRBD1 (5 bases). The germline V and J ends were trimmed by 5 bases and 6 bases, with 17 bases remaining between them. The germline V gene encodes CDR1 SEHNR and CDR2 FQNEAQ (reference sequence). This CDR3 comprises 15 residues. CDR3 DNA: TGTGCCAGCAGCCCCCCGGGGGGGGTAGCTCAGCCCCAGCATTTT. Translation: CASSPPGGVAQPQHF.

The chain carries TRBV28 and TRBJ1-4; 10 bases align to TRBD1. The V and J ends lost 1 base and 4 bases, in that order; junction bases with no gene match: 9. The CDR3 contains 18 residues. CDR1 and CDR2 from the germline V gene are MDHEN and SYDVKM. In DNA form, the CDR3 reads TGTGCCAGCAGTTTATTTGGGAGTGGGACAGGGGATAATGAAAAACTGTTTTTT. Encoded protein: CASSLFGSGTGDNEKLFF.